These 9 T cell receptor beta chains share one sample of origin, sequenced in a study of cytomegalovirus exposure and HLA in healthy donors. With 60 Vbeta and 13 Jbeta primers, the PCR was carried out. The assay was immunoSEQ multiplex PCR, and TCRdb's table has in-frame clones only and misses some. This repertoire shows some 210,000 clones, approximately 82% found once; its top ten account for roughly 10%. Sequencing used PBMCs. The origin of the receptors is a woman aged 45-60 years in good health and CMV-seropositive.

This clone was observed once. The V and J genes are TRBV14 and TRBJ2-7, with TRBD1 matching over 7 bases. This CDR3 contains 14 residues. V lost 2 bases to trimming and J lost 5 bases; unmatched junction nucleotides: 6. The germline V gene encodes CDR1 SGHDN and CDR2 FVKESK. In DNA, the CDR3 is TGTGCCAGCAGCCAAATAGGACAGGACGACGAGCAGTACTTC. Translated, it gives CASSQIGQDDEQYF.

The rearrangement links TRBV30 to TRBJ1-3; D remains unclear. The CDR3 runs to 15 residues. Trimming took off 0 bases at V and 4 bases at J, with 13 bases between the two ends. Germline V gene lookup returns CDR1 GTSNPN and CDR2 SVGIG (reference sequence). CDR3 bases: TGTGCCTGGAGTGTTTCCAGGCGGGCAGGAAACACCATATATTTT. Translating gives CAWSVSRRAGNTIYF.

The rearrangement uses TRBV29-1 and TRBJ1-5; D is possibly TRBD1 (5 bases). V lost 4 bases, J lost 7 bases, and 14 bases lay in between. This CDR3 has 13 amino acids. Germline CDR1 SQVTM, CDR2 ANQGSEA. The CDR3 DNA sequence: TGCAGCGTTGTCGAGATCCGGGGGCAGCCCCAGCATTTT. This gives the protein CSVVEIRGQPQHF.

CDR3 residues: CASSDIIQYF. The CDR3 DNA reads TGTGCCAGCAGTGATATCATTCAGTACTTC. J is TRBJ2-4 and V is TRBV6-1; D remains unclear. This CDR3 spans 10 amino acids. Germline V gene lookup returns CDR1 MNHNS and CDR2 SASEGT. Trimming took off 3 bases at V and 9 bases at J, with 3 bases between the two ends.

The V and J genes are TRBV9 and TRBJ1-2; unclear D gene. The CDR3 contains 13 residues. CDR1 is SGDLS, CDR2 YYNGEE, per germline. The V end lost 0 bases, the J end lost 5 bases, and 8 bases lay between the germline ends. In DNA, the CDR3 is TGTGCCAGCAGCGTAGGAGGGTTTTATGGCTACACCTTC. Translating it yields CASSVGGFYGYTF.

This clone was picked up one time. V gene TRBV7-6 combines with J gene TRBJ1-6; no clear D gene. This CDR3 region has 14 residues. V gave up 7 bases and J gave up 0 bases, with 7 bases separating them. Germline CDR1 is SGHVS and CDR2 is FNYEAQ. This CDR3 reads CASTDSSYNSPLHF. The CDR3 bases are TGTGCCAGCACCGATAGCTCCTATAATTCACCCCTCCACTTT. Supplemented by reference TRBV7-6 and TRBJ1-6, the full variable domain reads GAGVSQSPRYKVTKRGQDVALRCDPISGHVSLYWYRQALGQGPEFLTYFNYEAQQDKSGLPNDRFSAERPEGSISTLTIQRTEQRDSAMYRCASTDSSYNSPLHFGNGTRLTVT.

The count of this clone is one. V and J are TRBV5-8 and TRBJ1-5; D is possibly TRBD1 (5 bases). Germline V lookup: CDR1 SGHTS, CDR2 YDEGEE. V gave up 6 bases and J gave up 3 bases, with 13 bases separating them. The CDR3 totals 14 residues. Here the CDR3 DNA reads TGTGCCAGCAACCCCACAGGAAACAATCAGCCCCAGCATTTT. Protein product: CASNPTGNNQPQHF. Based on the CDR3 plus reference TRBV5-8 and TRBJ1-5, the full variable domain is EAGVTQSPTHLIKTRGQQATLRCSPISGHTSVYWYQQALGLGLQFLLWYDEGEERNRGNFPPRFSGRQFPNYSSELNVNALELEDSALYLCASNPTGNNQPQHFGDGTRLSIL.

J is TRBJ2-1 and V is TRBV4-3; no reliable D call. The CDR3 totals 15 residues. Germline CDR1 is LGHNA and CDR2 is YSLEER. With 4 bases removed from V and 4 bases from J, the gap between germline ends came to 14 bases. In DNA, the CDR3 is TGCGCCAGCAGCCGCTCGGGTCAGAGTTACAATGAGCAGTTCTTC. Translating gives CASSRSGQSYNEQFF.

The chain has TRBV7-9 and TRBJ2-1; 9 bases are a match to TRBD2. Per germline, CDR1 SEHNR and CDR2 FQNEAQ (reference sequence). The trim removed 1 base at V and 6 bases at J, leaving 10 bases unmatched. There are 17 residues in the CDR3. The CDR3 coding sequence is TGTGCCAGCAGCTTAGACCCCGGCGGGGGGGCGGGCAATGAGCAGTTCTTC. This encodes CASSLDPGGGAGNEQFF.